This TCR beta chain was found in a study of response to subunit inactivated influenza vaccine. This clonotype showed up just a few times. Each CDR3 protein gets one entry after TCRdb re-called the RT-PCR reads with MiXCR. The sample shows about 540,000 distinct CDR3 sequences, roughly 25% of them seen only once. Trimming took 6 bases from V and 8 from J, leaving 11 bases between them. This CDR3 is 12 amino acids long. The sample was also reused in another study, on T cells expressing NK-cell markers. That investigation notes: Production of TCR beta cDNA relied on 5'RACE template switching with UMIs.

This specimen was CD4+ T cells sorted from PBMCs, taken 12 days after vaccination. This chain joins TRBV12-3 or TRBV12-4 and TRBJ2-1; tentative D call: TRBD1 (6 bases). The origin of this receptor is a man aged 45-65 years who received an inactivated influenza vaccine. CDR3 amino acids: CASRRAGDEQFF. The CDR3 DNA reads TGTGCCAGCAGGAGAGCAGGGGATGAGCAGTTCTTC.